These 16 T cell receptor beta chains came from one sample sequenced in a study of blood T cell repertoires in COVID-19. TCRdb keeps only in-frame clones here, not all; method: immunoSEQ multiplex PCR. The table lists more than 95,000 clones, roughly 82% of them singletons. Input material: peripheral blood. All receptors come from a man aged 55 to 70 with acute or convalescent COVID-19.

This rearrangement joins TRBV19 to TRBJ1-1, with a tentative D call TRBD1 (6 bases). Germline CDR1 reads LNHDA; CDR2 reads SQIVND (reference sequence). The CDR3 totals 16 residues. Trimming removed 7 bases at V and 5 bases at J, with 23 bases between. The CDR3 region is CASNPYPGQGITEAFF. DNA for the CDR3: TGTGCCAGTAATCCCTACCCCGGCCAGGGGATAACTGAAGCTTTCTTT.

This clone was seen only a few times. This chain joins TRBV7-9 and TRBJ1-5; 8 bases match TRBD1. Germline values: CDR1 SEHNR, CDR2 FQNEAQ (reference sequence). The V segment lost 3 bases and the J segment 6 bases; nucleotides outside the gene matches: 4. The CDR3 contains 14 residues. The CDR3 DNA sequence: TGTGCCAGCAGCTTCCCAGGGGGCTCTCAGCCCCAGCATTTT. The encoded protein is CASSFPGGSQPQHF.

The V gene is TRBV5-8, the J gene TRBJ1-5; tentatively, D is TRBD1 (5 bases). Germline-derived CDR1 and CDR2 are SGHTS and YDEGEE. V dropped 0 bases and J dropped 3 bases, with 10 bases sitting between them. The length of the CDR3 is 15 residues. Here the CDR3 reads CASSLGQGFNQPQHF. The CDR3 DNA sequence: TGTGCCAGCAGCTTGGGCCAGGGATTCAATCAGCCCCAGCATTTT.

This rearrangement joins TRBV3-1 (or the pseudogene TRBV3-2) to TRBJ1-2; 9 bases are shared with TRBD1. The J segment lost 7 bases and the V segment lost 2 bases, leaving 2 bases of the junction unmatched. From germline, CDR1 is LGHDT and CDR2 YNNKEL (reference sequence). This CDR3 region has 13 residues. DNA of the CDR3: TGTGCCAGCAGCCAATGGGACAGGGCTGGCTACACCTTC. This encodes CASSQWDRAGYTF.

The chain recombines TRBV7-9 with TRBJ2-7; possible D gene TRBD1, 5 bases. The CDR3 runs 15 residues. V lost 1 base and J lost 2, with 12 bases in between. Looked up from germline, CDR1 is SEHNR and CDR2 is FQNEAQ (reference sequence). This CDR3 reads CASSLVARVPYEQYF. In nucleotides, the CDR3 is TGTGCCAGCAGCTTAGTTGCCAGGGTACCCTACGAGCAGTACTTC.

This clone was seen just once. The V gene is TRBV6-4, the J gene TRBJ1-5; D might be TRBD1 (6 bases). This CDR3 spans 13 amino acids. The V end was cut by 9 bases, the J end by 5 bases, with 14 bases between. Germline V gives CDR1 MRHNA, CDR2 SNTAGT. CDR3 nucleotides: TGTGCCAGTCGAGACAGGCCCCATCAGCCCCAGCATTTT. This sequence encodes CASRDRPHQPQHF.

The genes are TRBV7-6 and TRBJ2-3; D perhaps matches TRBD2 (6 bases). This CDR3 is 17 amino acids long. Germline CDR1 is SGHVS and CDR2 is FNYEAQ. V was pared by 1 base and J by 2 bases, with 16 bases between. CDR3 nucleotides: TGTGCCAGCAGCTTAGTAGGAGGTAGCGGCGTCACAGATACGCAGTATTTT. It yields the protein CASSLVGGSGVTDTQYF.

This chain connects TRBV19 to TRBJ2-5, with D possibly matching TRBD2 (7 bases). Germline-derived CDR1 and CDR2 are LNHDA and SQIVND (reference sequence). The CDR3 length is 14 residues. The ends were cut back, 4 bases at V and 5 bases at J, with 14 bases in the middle. CDR3 loop: CASSRGGSSETQYF. The CDR3 nucleotides read TGTGCCAGTAGTAGGGGGGGCAGTTCCGAGACCCAGTACTTC.

This rearrangement joins TRBV6-5 to TRBJ1-3, with TRBD1 matching 7 bases. The junction had 11 bases not matched to a gene; V was cut back by 10 bases and J by 5 bases. The germline CDR1 and CDR2 sequences are MNHEY and SVGAGI. The CDR3 has 14 amino acids. The CDR3 nucleotides read TGTGCCACCTCAACCGGGACAGCGAGAAACACCATATATTTT. Its protein is CATSTGTARNTIYF.

This clone appeared a few times. The chain couples TRBV30 to TRBJ2-7, with TRBD1 matching 7 bases. This CDR3 has 12 amino acids. CDR1 and CDR2 from the germline V gene are GTSNPN and SVGIG (reference sequence). This CDR3 is CVMQGDSYEQYF. In DNA form, the CDR3 reads TGTGTCATGCAGGGGGACTCCTACGAGCAGTACTTC.

The genes are TRBV5-4 and TRBJ1-2, with D possibly matching TRBD1 (5 bases). Germline V CDR1 and CDR2: SGHNT, YYREEE (reference sequence). Trimming removed 3 bases from V and 4 bases from J, with 10 bases in between. This CDR3 has 13 residues. This CDR3 reads CASSSGGSYGYTF. CDR3 DNA: TGTGCCAGCAGCTCCGGGGGGTCCTATGGCTACACCTTC.

The chain is built from TRBV30 and TRBJ2-5; 8 bases are shared with TRBD2. With 0 bases clipped from V and 5 bases from J, the junction kept 11 bases outside the gene matches. Germline V gene lookup returns CDR1 GTSNPN and CDR2 SVGIG (reference sequence). This CDR3 spans 16 amino acids. CDR3 coding DNA: TGTGCCTGGAGTGTACTAGGGGCTCCGGGGGGGGAGACCCAGTACTTC. It translates to CAWSVLGAPGGETQYF.

The chain combines TRBV29-1 with TRBJ2-1; 7 nucleotides align to TRBD2. This CDR3 comprises 13 residues. Germline CDR1 reads SQVTM; CDR2 reads ANQGSEA. V lost 4 bases and J lost 6; bases outside the gene matches: 6. The CDR3 DNA is TGCAGCGTTGTGGGACTACACTTCAATGAGCAGTTCTTC. The encoded protein is CSVVGLHFNEQFF.

The rearrangement links TRBV7-2 to TRBJ1-2, with 8 bases lining up with TRBD1. Germline-derived CDR1 and CDR2 are SGHTA and FQGNSA. This CDR3 has 15 residues. The J segment lost 10 bases and the V segment lost 2 bases, leaving 12 bases of the junction unmatched. The chain's CDR3 is CASSLSGRDRLFYTF. The CDR3 DNA reads TGTGCCAGCAGCTTAAGTGGCCGGGACAGGCTATTCTACACCTTC.

This rearrangement joins TRBV5-6 to TRBJ2-3; 8 bases line up with TRBD2. V lost 0 bases and J lost 7; bases outside the gene matches: 16. The CDR3 runs to 18 residues. CDR1 and CDR2 from the germline V gene are SGHDT and YYEEEE. The CDR3 DNA reads TGTGCCAGCAGCTTGGGGACTTCGGCTAGCGGGCGATCGAATACGCAGTATTTT. It yields the protein CASSLGTSASGRSNTQYF.

The V gene is TRBV5-8, the J gene TRBJ1-1; the D is unclear. This CDR3 is built from 16 residues. Germline-derived CDR1 and CDR2 are SGHTS and YDEGEE. V was cut by 1 base and J by 4 bases, with 17 bases left in between. CDR3 nucleotides: TGTGCCAGCAGCTTGAGTCTTGCGGTTTTGGCCACTGAAGCTTTCTTT. It yields the protein CASSLSLAVLATEAFF.